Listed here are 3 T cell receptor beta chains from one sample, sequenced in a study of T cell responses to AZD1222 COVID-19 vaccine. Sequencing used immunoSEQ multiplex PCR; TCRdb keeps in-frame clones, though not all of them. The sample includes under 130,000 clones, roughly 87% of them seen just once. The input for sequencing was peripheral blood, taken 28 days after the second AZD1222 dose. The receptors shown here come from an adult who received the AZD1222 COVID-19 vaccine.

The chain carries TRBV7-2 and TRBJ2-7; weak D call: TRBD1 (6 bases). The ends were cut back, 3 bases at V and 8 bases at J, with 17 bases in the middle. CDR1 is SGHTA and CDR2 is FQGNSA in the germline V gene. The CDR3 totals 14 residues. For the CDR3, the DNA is TGTGCCAGCAGCTTGGATCGGACAGACTTCAAGCAGTACTTC. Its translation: CASSLDRTDFKQYF.

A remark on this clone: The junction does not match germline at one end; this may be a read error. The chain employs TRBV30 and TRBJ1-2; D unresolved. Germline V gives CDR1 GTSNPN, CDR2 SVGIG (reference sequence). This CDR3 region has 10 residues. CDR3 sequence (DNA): TGTGCCTGGAGTTTGACGGCGCTCCAATTC. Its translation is CAWSLTALQF.

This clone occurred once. The CDR3 sequence: CASRTLGGTGNTIYF. The CDR3 DNA follows: TGTGCCAGCAGGACCCTCGGGGGAACTGGAAACACCATATATTTT. J is TRBJ1-3 and V is TRBV28; D possibly corresponds to TRBD1 (5 bases). The CDR3 spans 15 residues. The V end was cut by 6 bases, the J end by 2 bases, with 14 bases between. Germline assignment: CDR1 MDHEN and CDR2 SYDVKM.